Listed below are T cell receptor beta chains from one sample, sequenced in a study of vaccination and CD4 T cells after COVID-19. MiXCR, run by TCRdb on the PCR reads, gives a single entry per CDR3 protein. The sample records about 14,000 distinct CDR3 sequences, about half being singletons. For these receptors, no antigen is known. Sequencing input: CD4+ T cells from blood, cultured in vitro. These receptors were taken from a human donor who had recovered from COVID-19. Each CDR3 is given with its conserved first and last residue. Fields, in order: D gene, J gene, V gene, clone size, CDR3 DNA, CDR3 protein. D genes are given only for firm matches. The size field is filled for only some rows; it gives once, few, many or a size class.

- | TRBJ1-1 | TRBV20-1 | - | TGCAGTGCTAGTACATTACAGGAATTAAACACTGAAGCTTTCTTT | CSASTLQELNTEAFF
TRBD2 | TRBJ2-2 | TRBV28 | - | TGTGCCAGCAGCACGGGAGGAGGGGAGCTGTTTTTT | CASSTGGGELFF
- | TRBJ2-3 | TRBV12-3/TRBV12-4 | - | TGTGCCAGCAGTATTACGGGCACAGATACGCAGTATTTT | CASSITGTDTQYF
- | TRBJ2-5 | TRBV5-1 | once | TGCGCCAGCTCGAGCCCCTGGGGAGAGACCCAGTACTTC | CASSSPWGETQYF
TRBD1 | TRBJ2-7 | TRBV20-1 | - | TGCAGTGCTAGCCACAGGGGGCCCTACGAGCAGTACTTC | CSASHRGPYEQYF
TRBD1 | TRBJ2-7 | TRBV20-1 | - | TGCAGTACCGGGACAGTAGACTACGAGCAGTACTTC | CSTGTVDYEQYF
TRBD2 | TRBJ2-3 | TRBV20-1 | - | TGCAGTGCTATACCGGGACTAGCGGGAGAATTTTATACGCAGTATTTT | CSAIPGLAGEFYTQYF
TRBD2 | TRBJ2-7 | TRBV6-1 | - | TGTGCCAGCAGCCTAACAGGGACTAGCGGGAGTCCCTACGAGCAGTACTTC | CASSLTGTSGSPYEQYF
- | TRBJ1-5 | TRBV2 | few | TGTGCCAGCAGCGCCTCCCCAGCGGGGTCCAATCAGCCCCAGCATTTT | CASSASPAGSNQPQHF
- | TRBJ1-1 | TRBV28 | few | TGTGCCAGCAGCCCTCCTTATGGGGGCACTGAAGCTTTCTTT | CASSPPYGGTEAFF
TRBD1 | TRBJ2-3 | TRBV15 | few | TGTGCCACCAGCAGGGACAGGGTCAGCACAGATACGCAGTATTTT | CATSRDRVSTDTQYF
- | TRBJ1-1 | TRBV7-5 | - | - | CISVSEPLGVYATEAFF
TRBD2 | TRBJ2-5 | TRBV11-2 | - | TGTGCCAGCAGCTCCCAACTAGCGGGAGTAAGGGAGACCCAGTACTTC | CASSSQLAGVRETQYF
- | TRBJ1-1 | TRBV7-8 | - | TGTGCCAGCAGCTTAAGCAGAATCATGAACACTGAAGCTTTCTTT | CASSLSRIMNTEAFF
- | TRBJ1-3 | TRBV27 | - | TGTGCCAGAGGGTACTCTGGAAACACCATATATTTT | CARGYSGNTIYF
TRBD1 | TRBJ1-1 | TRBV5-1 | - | TGCGCCAGCAGCGGGAGGACAGGGGGAGGCACTGAAGCTTTCTTT | CASSGRTGGGTEAFF